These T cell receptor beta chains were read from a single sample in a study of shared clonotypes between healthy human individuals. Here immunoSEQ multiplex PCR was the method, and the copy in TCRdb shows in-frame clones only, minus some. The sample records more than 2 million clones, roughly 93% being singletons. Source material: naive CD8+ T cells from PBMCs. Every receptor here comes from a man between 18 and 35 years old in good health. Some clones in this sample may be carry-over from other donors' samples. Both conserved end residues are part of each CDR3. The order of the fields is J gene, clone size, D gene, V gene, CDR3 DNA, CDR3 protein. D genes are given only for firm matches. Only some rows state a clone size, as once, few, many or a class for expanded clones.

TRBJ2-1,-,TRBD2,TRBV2,TGTGCCAGCTTACAGAGTAGCGGGGGTTTAGGAGAGCAGTTCTTC,CASLQSSGGLGEQFF
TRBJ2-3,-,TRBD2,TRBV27,TGTGCCAGCAGTTTTGCAGCGGGAGCGTCAGATACGCAGTATTTT,CASSFAAGASDTQYF
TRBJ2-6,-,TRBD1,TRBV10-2,TGCGCCAGTACGGGACAGCACTCTGGGGCCAACGTCCTGACTTTC,CASTGQHSGANVLTF
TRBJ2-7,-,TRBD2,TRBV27,TGTGCCAGCAGTTTGTCAATAGCGGGAGGGCCCTACGAGCAGTACTTC,CASSLSIAGGPYEQYF
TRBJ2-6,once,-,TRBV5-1,TGCGCCAGCAGCTTGCAGGCGGCTCTCTCTGGGGCCAACGTCCTGACTTTC,CASSLQAALSGANVLTF
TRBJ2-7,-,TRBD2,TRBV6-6,TGTGCCAGCAGTTACACTAGCGGCTCCTACGAGCAGTACTTC,CASSYTSGSYEQYF
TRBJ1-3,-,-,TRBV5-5,TGTGCCAGCAGCTGGGGACAAGGATTAAGCTCTGGAAACACCATATATTTT,CASSWGQGLSSGNTIYF
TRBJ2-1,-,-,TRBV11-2,TGTGCCAGCAGCTTAGCTTTCAGGGACGAACGAGACAATGAGCAGTTCTTC,CASSLAFRDERDNEQFF
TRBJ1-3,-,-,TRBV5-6,TGTGCCAGCAGCTTGGGGAGTACGCAGTACAGGAACACCATATATTTT,CASSLGSTQYRNTIYF
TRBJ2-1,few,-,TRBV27,TGTGCCAGCAGAAGGAAGCTAGATGAACCCTACAATGAGCAGTTCTTC,CASRRKLDEPYNEQFF
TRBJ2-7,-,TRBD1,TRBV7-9,TGTGCCAGCAGCTTAGCACAGGGGGCGCGGTACGAGCAGTACTTC,CASSLAQGARYEQYF
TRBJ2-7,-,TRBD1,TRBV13,TGTGCCAGCAGCCCGAAGGGGACAGGGTGGTACGAGCAGTACTTC,CASSPKGTGWYEQYF
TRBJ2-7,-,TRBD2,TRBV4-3,TGCGCCAGCAGCCAAGGGTCTAGCGGGAGAACAGGAGAGCAGTACTTC,CASSQGSSGRTGEQYF
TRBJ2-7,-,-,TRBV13,TGTGCCAGCAGCTTCGCGGACAGCTACGAGCAGTACTTC,CASSFADSYEQYF
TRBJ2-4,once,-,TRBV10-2,TGCGCCAGCAGTGAGGCGGGATATTTAGACAAAAACATTCAGTACTTC,CASSEAGYLDKNIQYF
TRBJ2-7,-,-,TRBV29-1,TGCAGCGTTGAAGAAGCCGACAGTCCTTACTACGAGCAGTACTTC,CSVEEADSPYYEQYF
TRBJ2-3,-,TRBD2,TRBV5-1,TGCGCCAGCAGCTTGGTTGCGGGAGGGCGCACAGATACGCAGTATTTT,CASSLVAGGRTDTQYF
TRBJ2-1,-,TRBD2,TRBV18,TGTGCCAGCTCACCACCGGCTAGCGGGATAGCTAATGAGCAGTTCTTC,CASSPPASGIANEQFF
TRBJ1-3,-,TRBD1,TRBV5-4,TGTGCCAGCAGCACGTTGACAGGGAAGGACACCATATATTTT,CASSTLTGKDTIYF
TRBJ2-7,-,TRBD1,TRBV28,TGTGCCAGCAGTGGGGGGACAGGGAGCAACGAGCAGTACTTC,CASSGGTGSNEQYF
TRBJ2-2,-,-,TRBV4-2,TGTGCCAGCAGCCAGAAAAGGGACACCGGGGAGCTGTTTTTT,CASSQKRDTGELFF
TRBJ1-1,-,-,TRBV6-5,TGTGCCAGCAGTTACCGGGCCAGCGTGGAAGCTTTCTTT,CASSYRASVEAFF
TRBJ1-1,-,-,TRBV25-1,TGTGCCAGCAGTGAATATACCGGGAACACTGAAGCTTTCTTT,CASSEYTGNTEAFF
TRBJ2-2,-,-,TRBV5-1,TGCGCCAGCAGCTTAATCGGGGGTGGAACCGGGGAGCTGTTTTTT,CASSLIGGGTGELFF
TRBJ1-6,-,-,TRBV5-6,TGTGCCAGCAGCTACTCCGCAGGTGATTCACCCCTCCACTTT,CASSYSAGDSPLHF
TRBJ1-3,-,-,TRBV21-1,TGTGCCAGCAGCTCACGGGGGGTATTCACCATATATTTT,CASSSRGVFTIYF
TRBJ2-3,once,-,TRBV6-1,TGTGCCAGCAGTGTCCGACCGGACGATACGCAGTATTTT,CASSVRPDDTQYF
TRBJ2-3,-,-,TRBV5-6,TGTGCCAGCAGCCTCCAGGGATATTTCATTGATACGCAGTATTTT,CASSLQGYFIDTQYF
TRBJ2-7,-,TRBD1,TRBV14,TGTGCCAGCAGCCACGACAGGGGGCAAACCTACGAGCAGTACTTC,CASSHDRGQTYEQYF
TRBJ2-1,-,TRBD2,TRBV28,TGTGCCAGCAGTCAAGGACTAGCGGGGTCCAATGAGCAGTTCTTC,CASSQGLAGSNEQFF
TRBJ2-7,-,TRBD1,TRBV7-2,TGTGCCAGCAGCCAGACAGGGGGGGTCTACGAGCAGTACTTC,CASSQTGGVYEQYF
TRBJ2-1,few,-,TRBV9,TGTGCCAGCAGCGTAGACAATGAGCAGTTCTTC,CASSVDNEQFF
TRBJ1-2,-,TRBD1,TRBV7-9,TGTGCCAGCAGCTTAGTTAATCCAGCGGGACAGAGCTATGGCTACACCTTC,CASSLVNPAGQSYGYTF
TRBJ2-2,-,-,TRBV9,TGTGCCAGCAGCATCCACTTAACCGGGGAGCTGTTTTTT,CASSIHLTGELFF
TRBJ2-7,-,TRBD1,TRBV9,TGTGCCAGCAGCGTCGGGCCCGGGACAGGGAATGGGCAGTACTTC,CASSVGPGTGNGQYF
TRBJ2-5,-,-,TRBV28,TGTGCCAGCAGTTTCCCCCAGTCGCTTGGACGGGAAGAGACCCAGTACTTC,CASSFPQSLGREETQYF
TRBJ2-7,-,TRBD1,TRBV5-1,TGCGCCAGCAGCCTGGGTCGGACAGGGGCGTCCTACGAGCAGTACTTC,CASSLGRTGASYEQYF
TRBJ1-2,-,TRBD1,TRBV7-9,TGTGTTACGTGGGGGACAGGGCGGCCAGAGGGTGGCTACACCTTC,CVTWGTGRPEGGYTF
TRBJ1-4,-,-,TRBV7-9,TGTGCCAGCAGCTCCCCCCCCGCACAGCCTAATAATGAAAAACTGTTTTTT,CASSSPPAQPNNEKLFF
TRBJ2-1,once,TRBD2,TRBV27,TGTGCCAGCAGTGGACTAGCGGGAACCTACAATGAGCAGTTCTTC,CASSGLAGTYNEQFF